This TCR beta chain was identified in a study of Ad26.COV2.S vaccination and SARS-CoV-2 variants. Study at large: Intramuscular Ad26.COV2.S doses were given once or twice, 56 days apart.

Germline V gene sequence: CDR1 SNHLY, CDR2 FYNNEI. The germline V and J ends were trimmed by 0 bases and 0 bases, with 6 bases remaining between them. CDR3 length equals 15 residues. Clones were read by immunoSEQ multiplex PCR, and TCRdb kept only the in-frame ones, dropping some. The table shows 440,000 or so clones, with roughly 87% occurring only once. Indicated treatment: around 19 received Ad26.COV2.S at low or high dose, single or two shots; 5 received placebo; per-sample allocation not given. Collection of the samples took place on day 63 after the first injection of vaccine or placebo. Wuhan-strain SARS-CoV-2 spike was expressed by the Ad26 vector that made up the vaccine.

This TCR was recovered from a person aged 18-60 years who received the Ad26.COV2.S COVID-19 vaccine or a placebo. The source material was peripheral blood, sampled in a trial of Ad26.COV2.S vaccine versus placebo. The chain employs TRBV2 and TRBJ1-3; no firm D call. As DNA, the CDR3 is TGTGCCAGCAGTGAAGCGGGAGACTCTGGAAACACCATATATTTT. Amino acids: CASSEAGDSGNTIYF. The whole variable domain, filled in from reference TRBV2 and TRBJ1-3, reads EPEVTQTPSHQVTQMGQEVILRCVPISNHLYFYWYRQILGQKVEFLVSFYNNEISEKSEIFDDQFSVERPDGSNFTLKIRSTKLEDSAMYFCASSEAGDSGNTIYFGEGSWLTVV.